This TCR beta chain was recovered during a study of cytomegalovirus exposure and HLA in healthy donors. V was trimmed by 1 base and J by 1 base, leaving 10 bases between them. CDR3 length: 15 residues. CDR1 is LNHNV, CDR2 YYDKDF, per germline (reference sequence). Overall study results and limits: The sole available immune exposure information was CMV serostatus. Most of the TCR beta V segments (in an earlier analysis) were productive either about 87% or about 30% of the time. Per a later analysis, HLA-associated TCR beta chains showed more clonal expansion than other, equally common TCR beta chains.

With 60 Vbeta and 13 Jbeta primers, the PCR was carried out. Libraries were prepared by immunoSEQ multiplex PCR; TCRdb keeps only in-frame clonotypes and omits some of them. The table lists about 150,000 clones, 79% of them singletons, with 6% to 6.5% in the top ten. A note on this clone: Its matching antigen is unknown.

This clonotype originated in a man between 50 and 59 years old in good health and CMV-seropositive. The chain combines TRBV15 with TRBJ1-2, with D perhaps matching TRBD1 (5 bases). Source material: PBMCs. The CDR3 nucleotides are TGTGCCACCAGCAGAGGGGGCAATTATAACTATGGCTACACCTTC. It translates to CATSRGGNYNYGYTF.